The sequence of this T cell receptor (beta chain) was determined in a study of response to subunit inactivated influenza vaccine. Study findings and constraints: The authors suggested that few new T cells are recruited per seasonal influenza vaccination.

The CDR3 runs to 14 residues. V shed 6 bases, J shed 1 base, and the junction held 6 bases outside the gene matches. Germline-derived CDR1 and CDR2 are DFQATT and SNEGSKA (reference sequence). This clonotype was picked up a small number of times. Its antigen is not identified. MiXCR, run by TCRdb on the RT-PCR reads, gives a single entry per CDR3 protein. The sample lists about 520,000 distinct CDR3 sequences, 9.5% to 13% seen once, with approximately 12% in the top ten. The sequencing here drew on PBMCs from blood, taken about 40 days after vaccination. V is TRBV20-1 and J is TRBJ2-3; 8 bases line up with TRBD1. This receptor was taken from a man between 45 and 60 years old who received an inactivated influenza vaccine. In DNA, the CDR3 is TGCAGTGCCCCGACAGGGGCGGGCACAGATACGCAGTATTTT. Translated, it gives CSAPTGAGTDTQYF.